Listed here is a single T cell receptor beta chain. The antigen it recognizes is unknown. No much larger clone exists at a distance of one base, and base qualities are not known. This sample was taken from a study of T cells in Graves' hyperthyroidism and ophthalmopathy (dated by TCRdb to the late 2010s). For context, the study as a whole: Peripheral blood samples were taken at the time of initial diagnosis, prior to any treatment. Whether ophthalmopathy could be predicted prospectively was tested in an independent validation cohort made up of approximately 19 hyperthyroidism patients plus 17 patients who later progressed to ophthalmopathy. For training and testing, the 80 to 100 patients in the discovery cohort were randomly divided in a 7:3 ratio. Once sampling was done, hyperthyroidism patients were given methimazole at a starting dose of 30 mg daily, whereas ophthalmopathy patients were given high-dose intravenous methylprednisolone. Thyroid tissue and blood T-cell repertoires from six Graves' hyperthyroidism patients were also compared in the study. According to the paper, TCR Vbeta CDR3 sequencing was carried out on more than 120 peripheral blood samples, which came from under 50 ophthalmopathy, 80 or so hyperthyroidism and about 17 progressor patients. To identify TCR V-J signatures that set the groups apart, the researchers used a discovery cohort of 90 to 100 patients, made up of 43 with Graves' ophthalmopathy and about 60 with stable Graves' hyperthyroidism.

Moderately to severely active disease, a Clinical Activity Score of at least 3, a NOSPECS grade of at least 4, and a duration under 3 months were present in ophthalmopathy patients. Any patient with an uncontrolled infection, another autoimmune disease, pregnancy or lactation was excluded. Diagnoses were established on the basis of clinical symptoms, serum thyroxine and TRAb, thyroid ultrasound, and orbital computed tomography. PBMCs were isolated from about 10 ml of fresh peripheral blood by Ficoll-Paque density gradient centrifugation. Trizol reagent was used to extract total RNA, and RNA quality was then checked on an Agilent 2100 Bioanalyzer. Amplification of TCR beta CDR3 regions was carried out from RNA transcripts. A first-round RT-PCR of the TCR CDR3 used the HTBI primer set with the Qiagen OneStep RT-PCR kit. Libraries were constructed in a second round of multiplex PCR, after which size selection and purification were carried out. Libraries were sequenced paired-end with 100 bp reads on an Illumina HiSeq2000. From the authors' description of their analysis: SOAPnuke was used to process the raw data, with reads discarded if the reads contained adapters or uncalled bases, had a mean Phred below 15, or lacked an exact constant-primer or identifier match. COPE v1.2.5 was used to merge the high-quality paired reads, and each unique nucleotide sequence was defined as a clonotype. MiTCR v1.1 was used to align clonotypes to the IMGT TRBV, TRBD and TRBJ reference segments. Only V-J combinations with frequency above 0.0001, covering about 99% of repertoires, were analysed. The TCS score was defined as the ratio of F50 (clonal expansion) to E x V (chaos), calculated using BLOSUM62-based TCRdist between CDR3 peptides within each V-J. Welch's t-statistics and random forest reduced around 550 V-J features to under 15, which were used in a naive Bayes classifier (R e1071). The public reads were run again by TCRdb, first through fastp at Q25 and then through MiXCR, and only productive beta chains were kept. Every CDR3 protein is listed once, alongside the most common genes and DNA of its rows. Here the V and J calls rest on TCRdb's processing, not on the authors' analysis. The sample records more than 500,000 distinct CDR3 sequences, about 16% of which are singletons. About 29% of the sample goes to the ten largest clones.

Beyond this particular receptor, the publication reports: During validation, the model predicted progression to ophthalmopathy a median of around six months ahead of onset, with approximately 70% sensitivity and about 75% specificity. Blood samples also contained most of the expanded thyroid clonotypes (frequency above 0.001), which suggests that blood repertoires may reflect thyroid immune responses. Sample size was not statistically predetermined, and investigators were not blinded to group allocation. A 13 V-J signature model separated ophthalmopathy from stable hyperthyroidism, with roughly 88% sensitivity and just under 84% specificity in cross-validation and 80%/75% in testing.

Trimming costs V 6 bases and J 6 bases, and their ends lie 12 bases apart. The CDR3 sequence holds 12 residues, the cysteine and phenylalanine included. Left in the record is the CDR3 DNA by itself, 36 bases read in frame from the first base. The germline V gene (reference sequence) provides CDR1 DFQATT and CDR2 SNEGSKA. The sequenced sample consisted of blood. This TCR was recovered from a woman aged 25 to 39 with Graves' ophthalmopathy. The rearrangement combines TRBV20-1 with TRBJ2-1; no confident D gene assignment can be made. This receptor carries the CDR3 CSAAEAPNEQFF. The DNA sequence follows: TGCAGTGCGGCGGAAGCCCCCAATGAGCAGTTCTTC.